This note documents a single TCR beta chain sequence. At one end the junction does not follow the germline gene, possibly because of a read error. The data belong to a study of PD-1 blockade in classical Hodgkin lymphoma. Time point denoted: cycle 4 day 1 (C4D1), after more than 5 weeks of nivolumab. No patient escaped relapse after autologous stem cell transplantation, and brentuximab vedotin exposure varied. Thawed PBMCs yielded CD4+ T cells through magnetic negative selection. The CDR3 covers 14 residues. Per the germline V gene, CDR1 is LNHDA and CDR2 is SQIVND (reference sequence). Profiled with immunoSEQ multiplex PCR; TCRdb holds only in-frame clones, not every one. The sample has roughly 35,000 clones, roughly nine tenths seen once.

The chain recombines TRBV19 with TRBJ1-2, with 7 bases fitting TRBD1. This material consisted of CD4+ T cells from blood, taken before the fourth cycle of nivolumab. This sequence was found in a human donor with classical Hodgkin lymphoma. The CDR3 spells CASTSGTAPYGYAF. CDR3 sequence (DNA): TGTGCCAGTACCTCCGGGACAGCGCCCTATGGCTACGCCTTC.